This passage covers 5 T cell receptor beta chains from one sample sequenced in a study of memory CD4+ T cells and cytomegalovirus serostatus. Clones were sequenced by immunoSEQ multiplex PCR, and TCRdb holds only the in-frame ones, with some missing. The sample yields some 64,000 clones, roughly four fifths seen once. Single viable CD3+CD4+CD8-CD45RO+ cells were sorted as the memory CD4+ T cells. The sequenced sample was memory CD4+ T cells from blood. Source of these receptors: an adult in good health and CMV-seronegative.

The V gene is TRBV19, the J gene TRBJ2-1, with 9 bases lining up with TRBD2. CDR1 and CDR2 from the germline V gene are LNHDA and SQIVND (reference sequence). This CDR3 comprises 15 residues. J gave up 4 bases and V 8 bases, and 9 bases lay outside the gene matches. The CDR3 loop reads CASAPRGGQYNEQFF. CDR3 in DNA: TGTGCCAGTGCTCCGCGGGGGGGCCAGTACAATGAGCAGTTCTTC. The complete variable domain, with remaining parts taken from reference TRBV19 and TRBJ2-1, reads DGGITQSPKYLFRKEGQNVTLSCEQNLNHDAMYWYRQDPGQGLRLIYYSQIVNDFQKGDIAEGYSVSREKKESFPLTVTSAQKNPTAFYLCASAPRGGQYNEQFFGPGTRLTVL.

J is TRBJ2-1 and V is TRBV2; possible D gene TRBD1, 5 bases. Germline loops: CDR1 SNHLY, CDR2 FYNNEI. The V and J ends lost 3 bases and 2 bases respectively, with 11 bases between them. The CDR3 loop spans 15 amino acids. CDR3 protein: CASSELTGPYNEQFF. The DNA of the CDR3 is TGTGCCAGCAGTGAGCTAACAGGTCCCTACAATGAGCAGTTCTTC.

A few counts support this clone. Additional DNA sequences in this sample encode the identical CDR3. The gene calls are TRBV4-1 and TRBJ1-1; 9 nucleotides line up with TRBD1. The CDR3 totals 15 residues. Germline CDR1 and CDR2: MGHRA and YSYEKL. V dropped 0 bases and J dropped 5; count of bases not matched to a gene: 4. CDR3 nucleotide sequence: TGCGCCAGCAGCCAAGATACAGGGGGCAGAACTGAAGCTTTCTTT. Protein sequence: CASSQDTGGRTEAFF.

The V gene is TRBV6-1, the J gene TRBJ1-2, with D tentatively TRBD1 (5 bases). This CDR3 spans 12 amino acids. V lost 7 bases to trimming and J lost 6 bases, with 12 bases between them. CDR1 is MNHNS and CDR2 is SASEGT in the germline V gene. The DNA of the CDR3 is TGTGCCAGCACCCCATGGGGGGATGGCTACACCTTC. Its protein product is CASTPWGDGYTF.

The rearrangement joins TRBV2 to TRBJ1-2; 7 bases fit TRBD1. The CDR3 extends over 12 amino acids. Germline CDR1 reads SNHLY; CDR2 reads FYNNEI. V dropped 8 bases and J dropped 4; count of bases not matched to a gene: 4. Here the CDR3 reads CASRQGVYGYTF. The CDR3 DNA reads TGTGCCAGCCGACAGGGCGTCTATGGCTACACCTTC.